These 7 T cell receptor beta chains came from one sample sequenced in a study of beta chain features in type 1 diabetes. Study-wide findings and caveats: Moderate yet significant TCRB CDR3 shortening was seen in Type 1 diabetes patients in all four CD4+ subsets.

Their target antigens are unknown. Reverse transcription of all isolated RNA meant that expressed TCRB transcripts were sequenced. This table comes from immunoSEQ multiplex PCR, and its TCRdb copy is limited to in-frame clones, with some not included. The table has some 640,000 clones, over 11% seen once. The specimen sequenced was naive CD4+ T cells from blood. These receptors originate from a man aged 18 to 35 with type 1 diabetes.

The chain couples TRBV7-2 to TRBJ2-1, with D uncertain. The germline V gene encodes CDR1 SGHTA and CDR2 FQGNSA. Trimming removed 1 base at V and 10 bases at J, with 5 bases between. This CDR3 has 11 residues. The DNA for the CDR3 is TGTGCCAGCAGCTTAGTTTGGGAGCAGTTCTTC. Protein product: CASSLVWEQFF.

This clone was seen only a few times. This chain uses TRBV30 with TRBJ2-1; D unclear. The CDR3 covers 11 residues. Between the trimmed V and J ends, which lost 3 bases and 11 bases, there was a span of 11 bases. In germline, CDR1 is GTSNPN, CDR2 SVGIG (reference sequence). The CDR3 loop is CAWSAARKQFF. Written as DNA, the CDR3 is TGTGCCTGGAGCGCTGCTCGAAAGCAGTTCTTC.

The V and J genes are TRBV6-5 and TRBJ1-1; 10 bases map to TRBD1. The CDR3 length is 15 residues. Trimming at V came to 2 bases and at J to 5 bases, leaving 5 bases not matched to a gene. Germline CDR1 and CDR2: MNHEY and SVGAGI. The CDR3 region has the DNA TGTGCCAGCAGTTACGTAGGGACAGGGGTGACTGAAGCTTTCTTT. Its translation: CASSYVGTGVTEAFF.

The V call is TRBV14, the J call TRBJ2-1, with D perhaps matching TRBD1 (5 bases). Trimming removed 5 bases at V and 8 bases at J, with 16 bases between. In germline, CDR1 is SGHDN, CDR2 FVKESK. The CDR3 extends over 14 amino acids. The CDR3 region is CASSIRVFRDEQFF. CDR3 coding DNA: TGTGCCAGCAGCATCAGGGTTTTCAGGGATGAGCAGTTCTTC.

This sequence joins TRBV11-2 and TRBJ2-1; D not resolved. Per the germline V gene, CDR1 is SGHAT and CDR2 is FQNNGV. There are 15 residues in the CDR3. V was cut by 3 bases and J by 0 bases, with 9 bases left in between. CDR3 in DNA: TGTGCCAGCAGCTTGGAGCAGAGCTCCTACAATGAGCAGTTCTTC. It is translated as CASSLEQSSYNEQFF.

The J gene is TRBJ2-5, the V gene TRBV19, with a possible D match to TRBD2 (5 bases). CDR1 and CDR2 from the germline V gene are LNHDA and SQIVND (reference sequence). The V gene lost 7 bases and the J gene lost 8 bases, with 17 bases spanning the gap. This CDR3 spans 13 amino acids. The CDR3 sequence: CASTTSGSVTQYF. DNA for the CDR3: TGTGCCAGTACCACGAGTGGTAGCGTTACCCAGTACTTC.

The rearrangement links TRBV9 to TRBJ2-1; 10 bases align to TRBD2. This CDR3 is 17 amino acids long. Germline V gene lookup returns CDR1 SGDLS and CDR2 YYNGEE. Germline trimming cut 0 bases from V and 6 bases from J; bases unmatched to any gene: 9. The CDR3 is CASSVATSGRAPNEQFF. The CDR3 DNA reads as TGTGCCAGCAGCGTAGCTACGAGCGGGAGGGCCCCCAATGAGCAGTTCTTC. Complete variable domain (other parts from reference TRBV9 and TRBJ2-1): DSGVTQTPKHLITATGQRVTLRCSPRSGDLSVYWYQQSLDQGLQFLIQYYNGEERAKGNILERFSAQQFPDLHSELNLSSLELGDSALYFCASSVATSGRAPNEQFFGPGTRLTVL.